This T cell receptor (beta chain) was identified in a study of cytomegalovirus exposure and HLA in healthy donors. Primers for the PCR totalled 60 Vbeta and 13 Jbeta. Clones were read by immunoSEQ multiplex PCR, and TCRdb kept only the in-frame ones, dropping some. Of 75,000 to 95,000 clones in the sample, just under 85% were seen once. V was pared by 1 base and J by 7 bases, with 10 bases between. Germline loops: CDR1 MGHDK, CDR2 SYGVNS. This CDR3 is built from 13 residues. This chain links TRBV25-1 with TRBJ1-2, with D perhaps TRBD1 (5 bases). Sequencing was carried out using PBMCs. This clonotype was sampled from a woman between 18 and 29 years old in good health and CMV-seropositive. The CDR3 sequence: CASSESGGSGYTF. CDR3 DNA: TGTGCCAGCAGTGAATCCGGGGGTTCTGGCTACACCTTC.